This T cell receptor (beta chain) derives from a study of OX40 agonist ivuxolimab in advanced cancers. Across the whole study: Treatment of patients was with ivuxolimab, an agonistic anti-OX40 (CD134) antibody.

The germline V gene has CDR1 MGHRA and CDR2 YSYEKL. The CDR3 is 15 amino acids. Trimming stripped 3 bases from V and 4 bases from J, with 12 bases between. Assay: immunoSEQ multiplex PCR; the TCRdb copy retains only in-frame clones and omits some. The table shows more than 45,000 clones, with 80% to 95% occurring only once. This TCR came from an adult with an advanced solid tumor such as melanoma, head and neck, liver or kidney cancer. The source material was CD4+ or CD8+ T cells sorted from blood, sampled in a trial of the OX40 agonist ivuxolimab. The chain couples TRBV4-1 to TRBJ2-2, with TRBD1 as a possible D gene (6 bases). As DNA, the CDR3 is TGCGCCAGCAGCCAGCAGGCGGACAGCACCGGGGAGCTGTTTTTT. It is translated as CASSQQADSTGELFF.